Listed below are T cell receptor beta chains from one sample, sequenced in a study of shared clonotypes between healthy human individuals. Assay: immunoSEQ multiplex PCR; the TCRdb copy retains only in-frame clones and omits some. This sample yields about 1.9 million clones, of which 93% are seen a single time; about 1.6% belongs to the top ten. Sequenced input: naive CD8+ T cells from PBMCs. Source of these receptors: a man aged 18 to 29 in good health. Some clones in this sample may be carry-over from other donors' samples. The conserved cysteine and the conserved F or W are not part of the CDR3 here.

TRBV27	TRBJ1-5	ASSANREDQPQH
TRBV4-1	TRBJ1-5	ASSQLSRNQPQH
TRBV6-1	TRBJ2-7	ASSEFPGVFNEQY
TRBV4-1	TRBJ2-7	ASSQGPTSGYAYEQY
TRBV28	TRBJ1-2	AAFNYGYT
TRBV2	TRBJ1-4	ASNVGWENEKLF
TRBV27	TRBJ1-2	ASTLSPATGNYGYT
TRBV9	TRBJ2-1	ASSVVPGVNEQF
TRBV4-3	TRBJ1-2	ASSQVILGYGYT
TRBV14	TRBJ1-1	ASSQDQKDPRAF
TRBV27	TRBJ2-3	ASSPLFAADTQY
TRBV11-2	NA	ASTVGGDYEQY
TRBV2	TRBJ1-2	ASSDGPIGGYT
TRBV27	TRBJ1-2	ASSSRQGKESLYGYT
TRBV7-2	TRBJ1-1	ASSLEGRGMNTEAF
TRBV27	TRBJ2-7	ASGYTEDEQY
TRBV13	TRBJ1-2	ASTQGADYGYT
TRBV5-1	TRBJ2-1	ASSLARISSYNEQF
TRBV28	TRBJ1-4	ASSWGKNRVNEKLF
TRBV4-1	TRBJ2-7	ASSQETGEVREQY
TRBV27	TRBJ2-3	ASSPTLDTQY
TRBV9	TRBJ1-2	ASSVRDRGGEGYT
TRBV27	TRBJ1-1	ASSPDLGEGMNTEAF
TRBV28	TRBJ1-2	ASSPGARNRYGYT
TRBV9	TRBJ2-1	ASSLTPRSDEQF
TRBV9	TRBJ2-7	ASSATGDSYEQY
TRBV6-4	TRBJ1-1	ASSDELAPRDTEAF
TRBV29-1	TRBJ2-7	SVEGTHAYEQY
TRBV7-8	TRBJ2-7	ASSPQGASYEQY
TRBV19	TRBJ1-1	ASSISGTTEAF